The 5 T cell receptor beta chains below all came from one sample that was sequenced in a study of siplizumab effects on memory and regulatory T cells. The table came from immunoSEQ multiplex PCR; TCRdb's copy has only in-frame clones and leaves some out. The sample has some 96,000 clones, approximately 94% seen once. Sequenced sample: non-Treg CD4+ T cells sorted from blood. The receptors shown here come from a human donor in good health.

The chain combines TRBV28 with TRBJ2-1, with a weak D call TRBD2 (5 bases). This CDR3 spans 17 amino acids. V was trimmed by 6 bases and J by 1 base, leaving 19 bases between them. From germline, CDR1 is MDHEN and CDR2 SYDVKM. The CDR3 DNA reads as TGTGCCAGCAGGCCCGGAGGTGCCCAACTTTCCTACAATGAGCAGTTCTTC. Translation: CASRPGGAQLSYNEQFF.

The rearrangement links TRBV5-1 to TRBJ1-4; 12 nucleotides line up with TRBD1. Per the germline V gene, CDR1 is SGHRS and CDR2 is YFSETQ. The CDR3 runs to 14 residues. V shed 4 bases, J shed 7 bases, and the junction held 2 bases outside the gene matches. The CDR3 nucleotides are TGCGCCAGCAGCGGGGGACAGGGGGCTGAAAAACTGTTTTTT. This gives the protein CASSGGQGAEKLFF.

The rearrangement links TRBV11-3 to TRBJ2-2; D call uncertain. Germline V gene sequence: CDR1 SGHNT, CDR2 YENEEA. V lost 5 bases to trimming and J lost 2 bases, with 12 bases between them. CDR3 length equals 15 residues. The CDR3 loop is CASSQLWDNTGELFF. Here the CDR3 DNA reads TGTGCCAGCAGCCAACTTTGGGATAACACCGGGGAGCTGTTTTTT.

This clone was picked up one time. The chain uses TRBV6-6 and TRBJ1-2; possible D gene TRBD1, 5 bases. The CDR3 has 13 amino acids. Germline CDR1 MNHNY, CDR2 SVGAGI (reference sequence). V was cut by 9 bases and J by 6 bases, with 17 bases left in between. CDR3 residues: CASRKGFMDGYTF. CDR3 DNA: TGTGCCAGTAGAAAGGGGTTCATGGATGGCTACACCTTC.

The CDR3 reads CASSVAGSLNTGELFF. In DNA, the CDR3 is TGTGCCAGCAGCGTAGCAGGGAGCCTTAACACCGGGGAGCTGTTTTTT. The genes are TRBV9 and TRBJ2-2; perhaps D is TRBD1 or TRBD2 (5 bases each). V gave up 0 bases and J gave up 2 bases, with 11 bases separating them. The CDR3 runs to 16 residues. The germline CDR1 and CDR2 sequences are SGDLS and YYNGEE.